This T cell receptor (beta chain) was sequenced during a study of blood T cell repertoires in COVID-19. Turning to the study itself: Acute and convalescent COVID-19 specimens originated in the United States, Italy and Spain. The cDNA or gDNA used as material had been derived from T cells, B-cell-depleted T cells, or PBMCs.

The CDR3 has 14 amino acids. CDR1 and CDR2 from the germline V gene are MNHEY and SVGAGI. V was trimmed by 5 bases and J by 2 bases, leaving 10 bases between them. Participants spanned ages about 18 to 100 years and resided in roughly 26 US areas. Clinical history as reported by participants underpinned cohort assignment. Using immunoSEQ multiplex PCR, the repertoire was profiled, and TCRdb retains in-frame clones only, with some absent. The sample carries about 220,000 clones, roughly 88% recorded once. Sample: PBMCs or T cells enriched from blood (not recorded which). This clonotype originated in a woman aged 45-59 years with acute COVID-19. The chain recombines TRBV6-5 with TRBJ1-3; D remains unclear. CDR3 in DNA: TGTGCCAGCAGTCCCCTCTTCCCTGGAAACACCATATATTTT. As protein: CASSPLFPGNTIYF.